Listed below are T cell receptor beta chains from one sample, sequenced in a study of cytomegalovirus exposure and HLA in healthy donors. Repertoires were generated with immunoSEQ multiplex PCR, while TCRdb's copy carries only in-frame clones and drops some. The data show roughly 190,000 clones, about 88% seen once. Source material: PBMCs. The receptors shown here come from a young woman in good health and CMV-seronegative. Each CDR3 is given with its conserved first and last residue. D genes are given only for firm matches. Size is stated for part of the rows, as once, few or many counts, or as a class when the clone is expanded.

-	TRBV7-2	TRBJ2-2	TRBD2	CASSVTVRGWAGELFF	TGTGCCAGCAGTGTCACCGTGCGGGGGTGGGCCGGGGAGCTGTTTTTT
once	TRBV7-2	TRBJ2-2	TRBD2	CASSFASGISNTGELFF	TGTGCCAGCAGCTTCGCTAGCGGGATCTCGAACACCGGGGAGCTGTTTTTT
-	TRBV10-3	TRBJ1-5	-	CAISDRDLGTTTRQTNQPQHF	TGTGCCATCAGTGACAGGGATCTCGGGACAACCACCCGGCAAACTAATCAGCCCCAGCATTTT
-	TRBV28	TRBJ2-7	TRBD1	CASSPGGQGGYEQYF	TGTGCCAGCAGCCCAGGGGGACAGGGTGGCTACGAGCAGTACTTC
-	TRBV29-1	TRBJ2-1	-	CSVHGSSYNEQFF	TGCAGCGTTCACGGGAGCTCCTACAATGAGCAGTTCTTC
-	TRBV6-5	TRBJ1-6	TRBD1	CASKGASNSPLHF	TGTGCCAGCAAGGGGGCTAGTAATTCACCCCTCCACTTT
-	TRBV30	TRBJ2-7	TRBD1	CASSGQGSYEQYF	TGTGCCTCGTCGGGACAGGGCTCCTACGAGCAGTACTTC
-	TRBV4-2	TRBJ2-1	-	CASSQDFSSYNEQFF	TGTGCCAGCAGCCAAGATTTCAGCTCCTACAATGAGCAGTTCTTC
-	TRBV19	TRBJ2-3	TRBD1	CASSVPGTGLQYF	TGTGCCAGTAGTGTACCCGGGACAGGGCTTCAGTATTTT
-	TRBV25-1	TRBJ1-6	-	CASSDSAPGGNSPLHF	TGTGCCAGCAGTGACTCGGCCCCCGGCGGGAATTCACCCCTCCACTTT
-	TRBV21-1	TRBJ1-1	-	CASNDRGNTEAFF	TGTGCCAGCAACGACAGGGGGAACACTGAAGCTTTCTTT
-	TRBV7-9	TRBJ2-7	-	CASSALSSWQYF	TGTGCCAGCAGCGCCCTCTCTAGTTGGCAGTACTTC
-	TRBV5-1	TRBJ2-7	TRBD2	CASSPGGNYEQYF	TGCGCCAGCAGTCCCGGGGGGAACTACGAGCAGTACTTC
-	TRBV19	TRBJ1-6	-	CASNSVFSAAPLHF	TGTGCCAGTAATTCGGTATTTTCAGCGGCACCCCTCCACTTT
-	TRBV27	TRBJ1-2	-	CASSLSGAGGYTF	TGTGCCAGCAGTTTATCGGGGGCCGGTGGCTACACCTTC